This TCR beta chain appears in the sequencing data of a study of blood T cell repertoires in COVID-19. Sequenced by immunoSEQ multiplex PCR; TCRdb stores in-frame clones only, minus some. The sample includes over 100,000 clones, 65% to 90% of them seen just once. This TCR was sampled from a man aged 60 to 69 with acute or convalescent COVID-19. The sample comprised peripheral blood.

CDR3 nucleotide sequence: TGTGCCAGCAGTTTTCGACAGGGTTCGAACACCGGGGAGCTGTTTTTT. Protein: CASSFRQGSNTGELFF. This chain uses TRBV27 with TRBJ2-2; 7 bases are shared with TRBD1. Germline V gene lookup returns CDR1 MNHEY and CDR2 SMNVEV (reference sequence). The CDR3 runs 16 residues. Trimming cost V 3 bases and J 0 bases; bases outside gene matches: 4.